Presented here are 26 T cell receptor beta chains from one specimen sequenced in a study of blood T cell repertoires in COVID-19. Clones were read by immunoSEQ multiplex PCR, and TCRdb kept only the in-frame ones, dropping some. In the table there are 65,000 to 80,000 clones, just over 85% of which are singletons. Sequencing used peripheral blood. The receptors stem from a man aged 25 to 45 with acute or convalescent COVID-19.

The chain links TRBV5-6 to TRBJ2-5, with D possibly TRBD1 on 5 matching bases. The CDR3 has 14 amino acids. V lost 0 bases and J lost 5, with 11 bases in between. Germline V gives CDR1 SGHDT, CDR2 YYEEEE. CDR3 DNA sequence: TGTGCCAGCAGCTTGGGGGGCCTAGGGGAGACCCAGTACTTC. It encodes CASSLGGLGETQYF.

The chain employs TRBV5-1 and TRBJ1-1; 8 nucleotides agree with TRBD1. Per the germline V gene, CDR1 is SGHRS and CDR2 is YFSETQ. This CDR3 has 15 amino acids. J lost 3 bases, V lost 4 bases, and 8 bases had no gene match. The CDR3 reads CASSPRQGPDTEAFF. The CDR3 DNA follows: TGCGCCAGCAGCCCAAGACAGGGGCCGGACACTGAAGCTTTCTTT.

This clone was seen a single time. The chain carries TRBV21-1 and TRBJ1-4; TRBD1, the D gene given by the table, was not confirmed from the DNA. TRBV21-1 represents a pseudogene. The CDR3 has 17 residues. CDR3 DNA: TGTGCCAGCACCAAGGGGCAGGGCCACCTGTCGTATTGGAAACTGTTTTTT. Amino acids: CASTKGQGHLSYWKLFF.

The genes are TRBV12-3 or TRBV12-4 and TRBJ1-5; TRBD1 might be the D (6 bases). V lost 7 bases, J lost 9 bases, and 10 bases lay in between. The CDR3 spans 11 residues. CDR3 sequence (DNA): TGTGCCAGCACCGAAGGGGGGCCCCAGCATTTT. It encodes CASTEGGPQHF.

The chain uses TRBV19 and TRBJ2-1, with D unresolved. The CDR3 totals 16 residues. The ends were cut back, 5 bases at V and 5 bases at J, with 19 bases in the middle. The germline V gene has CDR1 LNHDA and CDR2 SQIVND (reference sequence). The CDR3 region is CASSARLRTNHNEQFF. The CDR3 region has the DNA TGTGCCAGTAGTGCCCGACTGCGAACCAATCACAATGAGCAGTTCTTC. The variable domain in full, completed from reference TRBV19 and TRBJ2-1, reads DGGITQSPKYLFRKEGQNVTLSCEQNLNHDAMYWYRQDPGQGLRLIYYSQIVNDFQKGDIAEGYSVSREKKESFPLTVTSAQKNPTAFYLCASSARLRTNHNEQFFGPGTRLTVL.

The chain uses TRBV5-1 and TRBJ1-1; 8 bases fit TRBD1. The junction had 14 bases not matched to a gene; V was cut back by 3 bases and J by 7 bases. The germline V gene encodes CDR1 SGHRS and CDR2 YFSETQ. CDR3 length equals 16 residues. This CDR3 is CASSSNVGTGNREAFF. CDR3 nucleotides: TGCGCCAGCAGCTCTAATGTCGGGACAGGAAATCGTGAAGCTTTCTTT.

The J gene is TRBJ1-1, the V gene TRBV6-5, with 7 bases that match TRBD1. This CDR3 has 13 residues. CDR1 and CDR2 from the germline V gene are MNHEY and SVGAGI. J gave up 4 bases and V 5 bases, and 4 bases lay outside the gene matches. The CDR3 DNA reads TGTGCCAGCAGTAGGGGGCAGAGCACTGAAGCTTTCTTT. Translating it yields CASSRGQSTEAFF.

The DNA of the CDR3 is TGTGCCAGCAGCCAAAGTCGATTTCGTCCCGGGACAGTCCTGAAGTTCTATGGCTACACCTTC. This translates into CASSQSRFRPGTVLKFYGYTF. This chain joins TRBV3-1 (or the pseudogene TRBV3-2) and TRBJ1-2; 7 bases are shared with TRBD1. This CDR3 has 21 amino acids. V lost 2 bases, J lost 4 bases, and 25 bases stayed unmatched. The germline CDR1 and CDR2 sequences are LGHDT and YNNKEL (reference sequence).

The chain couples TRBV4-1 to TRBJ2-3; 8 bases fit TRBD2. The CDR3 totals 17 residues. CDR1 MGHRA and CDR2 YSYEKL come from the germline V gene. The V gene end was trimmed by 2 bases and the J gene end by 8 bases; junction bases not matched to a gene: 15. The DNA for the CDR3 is TGCGCCAGCAGCCAACCGACTAGCGCCAAACAAAACAGTACGCAGTATTTT. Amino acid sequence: CASSQPTSAKQNSTQYF.

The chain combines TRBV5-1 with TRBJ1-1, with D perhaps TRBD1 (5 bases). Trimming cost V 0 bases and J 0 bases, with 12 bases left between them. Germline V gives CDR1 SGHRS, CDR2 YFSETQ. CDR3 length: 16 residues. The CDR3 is CASSLDPGGVNTEAFF. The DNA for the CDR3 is TGCGCCAGCAGCTTGGACCCCGGGGGGGTGAACACTGAAGCTTTCTTT.

This CDR3 is CASSFVPGGGWTEAFF. The CDR3 bases are TGTGCCAGCAGCTTTGTTCCTGGTGGGGGGTGGACTGAAGCTTTCTTT. The chain carries TRBV5-5 and TRBJ1-1; perhaps TRBD1 as D (5 bases). CDR3 size: 16 residues. V lost 2 bases and J 5 bases, leaving 19 bases between the germline ends. Germline V gives CDR1 SGHKS, CDR2 YYEKEE (reference sequence). Filled out from reference TRBV5-5 and TRBJ1-1, the complete variable domain reads DAGVTQSPTHLIKTRGQQVTLRCSPISGHKSVSWYQQVLGQGPQFIFQYYEKEERGRGNFPDRFSARQFPNYSSELNVNALLLGDSALYLCASSFVPGGGWTEAFFGQGTRLTVV.

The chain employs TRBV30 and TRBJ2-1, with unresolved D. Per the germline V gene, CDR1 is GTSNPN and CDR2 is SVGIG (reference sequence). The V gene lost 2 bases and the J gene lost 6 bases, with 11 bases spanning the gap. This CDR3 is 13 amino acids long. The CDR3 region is CAWSLNLSNEQFF. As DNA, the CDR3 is TGTGCCTGGAGTCTAAATTTAAGCAATGAGCAGTTCTTC.

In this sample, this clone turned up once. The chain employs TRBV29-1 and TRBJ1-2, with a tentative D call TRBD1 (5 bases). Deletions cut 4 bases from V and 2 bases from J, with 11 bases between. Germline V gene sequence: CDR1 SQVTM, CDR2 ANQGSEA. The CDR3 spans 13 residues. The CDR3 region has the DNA TGCAGCGTTGGGGCAGGGAGGAACTATGGCTACACCTTC. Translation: CSVGAGRNYGYTF.

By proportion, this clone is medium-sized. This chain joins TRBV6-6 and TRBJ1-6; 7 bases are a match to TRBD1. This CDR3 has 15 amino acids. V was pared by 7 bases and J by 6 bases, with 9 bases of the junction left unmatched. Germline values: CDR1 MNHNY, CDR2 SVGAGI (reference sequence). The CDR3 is CASIQRGQSNSPLHF. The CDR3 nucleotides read TGTGCCAGCATTCAAAGGGGACAGTCTAATTCACCCCTCCACTTT.

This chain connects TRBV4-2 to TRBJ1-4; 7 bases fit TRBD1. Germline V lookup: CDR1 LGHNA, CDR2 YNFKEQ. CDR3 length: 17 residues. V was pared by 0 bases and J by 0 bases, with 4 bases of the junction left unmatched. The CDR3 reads CASSQDSQGATNEKLFF. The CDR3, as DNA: TGTGCCAGCAGCCAAGATTCCCAGGGGGCAACTAATGAAAAACTGTTTTTT.

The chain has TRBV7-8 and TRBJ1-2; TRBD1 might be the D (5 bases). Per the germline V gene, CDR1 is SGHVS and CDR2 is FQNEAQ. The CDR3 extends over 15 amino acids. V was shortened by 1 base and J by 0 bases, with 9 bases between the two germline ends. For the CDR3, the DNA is TGTGCCAGCAGCTTAGGGGGGGTCGCTAACTATGGCTACACCTTC. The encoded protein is CASSLGGVANYGYTF.

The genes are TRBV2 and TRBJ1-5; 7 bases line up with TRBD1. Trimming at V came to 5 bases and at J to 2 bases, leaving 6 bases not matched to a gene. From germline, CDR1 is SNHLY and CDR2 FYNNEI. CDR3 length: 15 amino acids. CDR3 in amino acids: CASSRDSWGNQPQHF. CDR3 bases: TGTGCCAGCAGTAGGGACAGTTGGGGCAATCAGCCCCAGCATTTT.

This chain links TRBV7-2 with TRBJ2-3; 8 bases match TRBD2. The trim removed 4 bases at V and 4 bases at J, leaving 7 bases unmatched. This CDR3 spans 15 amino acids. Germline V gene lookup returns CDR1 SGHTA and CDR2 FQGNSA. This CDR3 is CASSSGLVVPDTQYF. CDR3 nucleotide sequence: TGTGCCAGCAGCTCGGGACTAGTCGTTCCAGATACGCAGTATTTT.

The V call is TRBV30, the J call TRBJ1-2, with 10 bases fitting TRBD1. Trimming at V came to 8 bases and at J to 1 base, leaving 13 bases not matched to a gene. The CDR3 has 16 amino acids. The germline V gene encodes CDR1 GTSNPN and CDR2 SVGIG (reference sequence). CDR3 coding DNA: TGTGCCCGGGAAAAGAGACAGGGGGCCTTTAACTATGGCTACACCTTC. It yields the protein CAREKRQGAFNYGYTF.

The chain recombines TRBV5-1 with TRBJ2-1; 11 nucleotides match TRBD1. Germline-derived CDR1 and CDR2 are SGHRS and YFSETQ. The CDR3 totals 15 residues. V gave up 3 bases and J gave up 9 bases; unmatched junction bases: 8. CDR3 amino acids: CASSSFGQGAREQFF. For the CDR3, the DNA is TGCGCCAGCAGCTCCTTTGGACAGGGGGCACGTGAGCAGTTCTTC.

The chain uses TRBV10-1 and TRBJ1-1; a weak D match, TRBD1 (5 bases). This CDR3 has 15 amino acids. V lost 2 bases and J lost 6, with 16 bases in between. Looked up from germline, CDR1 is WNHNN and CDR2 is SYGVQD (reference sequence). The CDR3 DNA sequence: TGCGCCAGCAGTGAGAGGCAGGGCCCGGTGGCTGAAGCTTTCTTT. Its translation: CASSERQGPVAEAFF.

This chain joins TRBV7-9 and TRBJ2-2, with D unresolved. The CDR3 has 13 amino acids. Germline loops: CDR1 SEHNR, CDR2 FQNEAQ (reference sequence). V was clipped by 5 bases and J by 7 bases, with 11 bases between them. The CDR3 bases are TGTGCCAGCAGCACCGATACGGGCGGGGAGCTGTTTTTT. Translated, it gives CASSTDTGGELFF.

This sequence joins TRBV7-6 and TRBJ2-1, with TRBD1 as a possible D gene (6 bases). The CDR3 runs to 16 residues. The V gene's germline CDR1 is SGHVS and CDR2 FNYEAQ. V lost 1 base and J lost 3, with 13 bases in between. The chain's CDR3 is CASSLVGGKLYNEQFF. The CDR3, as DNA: TGTGCCAGCAGCTTAGTAGGGGGTAAGCTCTACAATGAGCAGTTCTTC.

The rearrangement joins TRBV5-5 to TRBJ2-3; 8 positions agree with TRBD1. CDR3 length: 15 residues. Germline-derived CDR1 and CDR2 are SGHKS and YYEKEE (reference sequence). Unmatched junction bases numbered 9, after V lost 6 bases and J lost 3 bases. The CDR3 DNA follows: TGTGCCAGCACCCGGACAGGGAGAGTAACAGATACGCAGTATTTT. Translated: CASTRTGRVTDTQYF.

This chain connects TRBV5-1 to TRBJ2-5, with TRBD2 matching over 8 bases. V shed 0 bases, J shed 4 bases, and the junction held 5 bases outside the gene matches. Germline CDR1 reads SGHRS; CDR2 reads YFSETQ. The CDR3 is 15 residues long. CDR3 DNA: TGCGCCAGCAGCTTGGGGGGGACTAGGAGAGAGACCCAGTACTTC. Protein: CASSLGGTRRETQYF.

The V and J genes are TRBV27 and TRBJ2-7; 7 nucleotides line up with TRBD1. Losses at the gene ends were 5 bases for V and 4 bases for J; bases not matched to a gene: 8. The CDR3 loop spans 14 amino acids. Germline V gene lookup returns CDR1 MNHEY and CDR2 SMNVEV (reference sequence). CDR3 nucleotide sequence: TGTGCCAGCAGTACTCGACAGGGAATTTACGAGCAGTACTTC. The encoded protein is CASSTRQGIYEQYF.